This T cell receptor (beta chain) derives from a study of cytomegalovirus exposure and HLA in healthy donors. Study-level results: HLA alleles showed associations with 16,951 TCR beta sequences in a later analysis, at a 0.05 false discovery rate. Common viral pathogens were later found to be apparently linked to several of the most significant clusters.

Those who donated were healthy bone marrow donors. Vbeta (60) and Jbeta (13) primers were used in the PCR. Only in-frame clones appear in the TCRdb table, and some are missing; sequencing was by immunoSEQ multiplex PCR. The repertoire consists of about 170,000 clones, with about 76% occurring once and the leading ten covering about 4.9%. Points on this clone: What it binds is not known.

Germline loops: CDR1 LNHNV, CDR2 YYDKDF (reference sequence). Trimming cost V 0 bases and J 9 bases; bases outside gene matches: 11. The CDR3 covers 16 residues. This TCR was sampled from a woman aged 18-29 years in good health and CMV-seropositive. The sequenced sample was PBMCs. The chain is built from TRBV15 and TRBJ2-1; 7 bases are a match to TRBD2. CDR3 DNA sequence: TGTGCCACCAGCAGAGATTCCAGCGGGGAGTCCGGTGAGCAGTTCTTC. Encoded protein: CATSRDSSGESGEQFF.